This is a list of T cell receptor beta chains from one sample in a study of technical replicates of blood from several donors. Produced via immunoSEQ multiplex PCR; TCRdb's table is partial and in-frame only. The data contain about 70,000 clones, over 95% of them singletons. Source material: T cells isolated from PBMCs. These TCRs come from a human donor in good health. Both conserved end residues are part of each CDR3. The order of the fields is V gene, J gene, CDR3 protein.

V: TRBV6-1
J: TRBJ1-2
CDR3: CASVEYRDRSYGYTF

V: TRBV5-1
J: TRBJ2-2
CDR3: CASTPENTGELFF

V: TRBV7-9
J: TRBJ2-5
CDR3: CASSPPGVQETQYF

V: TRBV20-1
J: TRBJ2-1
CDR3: CSASELAEQFF

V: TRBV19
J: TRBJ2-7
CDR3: CASSATGGSYEQYF

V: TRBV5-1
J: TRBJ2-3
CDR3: CASREGQGVDTQYF

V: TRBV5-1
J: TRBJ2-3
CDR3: CASSLINFGDTQYF

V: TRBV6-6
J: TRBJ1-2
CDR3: CASSSKETGGYYGYTF

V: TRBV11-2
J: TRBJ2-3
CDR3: CATPTGDISDTQYF

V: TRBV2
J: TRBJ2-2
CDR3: CASSLAGVPGELFF

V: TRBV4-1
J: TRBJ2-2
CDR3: CASSQDWGGTNTGELFF

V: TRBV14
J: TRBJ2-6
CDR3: CASSHTGGALSGANVLTF

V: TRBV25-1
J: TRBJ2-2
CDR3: CASSEGLVNTGELFF

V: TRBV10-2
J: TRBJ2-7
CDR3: CASSDRQTYEQYF

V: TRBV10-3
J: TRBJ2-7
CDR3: CAISLTSSNEQYF

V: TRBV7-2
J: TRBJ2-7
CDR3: CASSLVISSGRWYEQYF

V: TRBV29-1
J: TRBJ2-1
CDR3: CSVEAPRVDEQFF

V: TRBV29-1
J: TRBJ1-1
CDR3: CSAEYNREMNTEAFF

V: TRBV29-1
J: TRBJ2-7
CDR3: CSARLALAYEQYF

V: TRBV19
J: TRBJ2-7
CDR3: CASSYRISYEQYF

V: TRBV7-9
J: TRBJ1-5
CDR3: CASSRGTEIQPQHF

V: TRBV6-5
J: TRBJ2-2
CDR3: CASSGTGVTGELFF

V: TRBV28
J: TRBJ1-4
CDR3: CASSFYATDSEGEKLFF

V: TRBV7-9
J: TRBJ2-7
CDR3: CASSLGHSSYEQYF

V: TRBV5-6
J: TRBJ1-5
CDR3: CASSWTGFPNQPQHF

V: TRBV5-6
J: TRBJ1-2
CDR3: CASSLDRQGDGYTF